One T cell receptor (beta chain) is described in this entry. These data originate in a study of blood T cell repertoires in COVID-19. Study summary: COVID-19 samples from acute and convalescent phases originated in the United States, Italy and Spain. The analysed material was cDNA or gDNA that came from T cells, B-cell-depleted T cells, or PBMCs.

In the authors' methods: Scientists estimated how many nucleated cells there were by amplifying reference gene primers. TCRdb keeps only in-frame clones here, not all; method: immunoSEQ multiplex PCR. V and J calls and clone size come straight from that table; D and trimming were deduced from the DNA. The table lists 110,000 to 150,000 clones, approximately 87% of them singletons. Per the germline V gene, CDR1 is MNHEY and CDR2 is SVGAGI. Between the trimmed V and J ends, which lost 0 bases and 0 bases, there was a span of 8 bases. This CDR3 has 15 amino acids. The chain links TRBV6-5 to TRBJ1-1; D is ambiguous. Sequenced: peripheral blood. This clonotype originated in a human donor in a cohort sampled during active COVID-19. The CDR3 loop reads CASSYSRIMNTEAFF. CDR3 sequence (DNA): TGTGCCAGCAGTTACTCGCGCATTATGAACACTGAAGCTTTCTTT.